This entry lists 3 T cell receptor beta chains sequenced from one sample in a study of T cell repertoires in cytomegalovirus infection. TCRdb recomputed calls from the reads with MiXCR, one row per CDR3 protein. Here the sample spans under 200,000 distinct CDR3 sequences, roughly 27% being singletons. Sequenced sample: PBMCs. These receptors all come from a human donor in good health (CMV status not recorded). Some clones in this sample may be carry-over from other donors' samples.

CDR3 nucleotide sequence: TGTGCCAGTAGTCAAGACCCGGCGGGTGGCTACACCTTC. Translation gives CASSQDPAGGYTF. The chain joins TRBV19 to TRBJ1-2; D is ambiguous. Deletions cut 5 bases from V and 7 bases from J, with 14 bases between. Germline V gene sequence: CDR1 LNHDA, CDR2 SQIVND (reference sequence). CDR3 length: 13 residues.

This CDR3 is CASSYQDRRTSPLHF. DNA of the CDR3: TGTGCCAGCAGTTACCAGGACAGGAGGACTTCACCCCTCCACTTT. The chain combines TRBV6-2 or TRBV6-3 with TRBJ1-6; 7 bases map to TRBD1. Looked up from germline, CDR1 is MNHEY and CDR2 is SVGEGT. This CDR3 has 15 amino acids. V lost 2 bases to trimming and J lost 9 bases; unmatched junction nucleotides: 7.

This clonotype was recorded many times. The chain uses TRBV15 and TRBJ1-1; 9 bases match TRBD1. The CDR3 is 14 amino acids. The germline gives CDR1 LNHNV, CDR2 YYDKDF (reference sequence). V shed 5 bases and J 6 bases; nucleotides not matched to a gene: 7. The CDR3, as DNA: TGTGCCACCAGCCGGGACAGGGTGGCCCCTGAAGCTTTCTTT. This encodes CATSRDRVAPEAFF.